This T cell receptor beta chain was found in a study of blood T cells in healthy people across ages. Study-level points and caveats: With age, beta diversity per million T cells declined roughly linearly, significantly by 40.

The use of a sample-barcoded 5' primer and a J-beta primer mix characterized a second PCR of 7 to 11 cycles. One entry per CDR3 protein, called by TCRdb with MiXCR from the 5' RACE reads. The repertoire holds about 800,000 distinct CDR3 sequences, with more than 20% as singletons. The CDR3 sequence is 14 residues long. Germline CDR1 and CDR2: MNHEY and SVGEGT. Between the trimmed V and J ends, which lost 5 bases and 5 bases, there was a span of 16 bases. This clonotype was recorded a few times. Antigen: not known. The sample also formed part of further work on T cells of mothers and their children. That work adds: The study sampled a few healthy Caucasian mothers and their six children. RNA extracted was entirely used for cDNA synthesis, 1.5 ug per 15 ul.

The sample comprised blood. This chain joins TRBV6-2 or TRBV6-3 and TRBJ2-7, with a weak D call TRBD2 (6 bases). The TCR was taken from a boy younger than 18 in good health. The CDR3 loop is CASSLRDLDDEQYF. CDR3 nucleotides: TGTGCCAGCAGTCTCCGGGACTTGGATGACGAGCAGTACTTC.